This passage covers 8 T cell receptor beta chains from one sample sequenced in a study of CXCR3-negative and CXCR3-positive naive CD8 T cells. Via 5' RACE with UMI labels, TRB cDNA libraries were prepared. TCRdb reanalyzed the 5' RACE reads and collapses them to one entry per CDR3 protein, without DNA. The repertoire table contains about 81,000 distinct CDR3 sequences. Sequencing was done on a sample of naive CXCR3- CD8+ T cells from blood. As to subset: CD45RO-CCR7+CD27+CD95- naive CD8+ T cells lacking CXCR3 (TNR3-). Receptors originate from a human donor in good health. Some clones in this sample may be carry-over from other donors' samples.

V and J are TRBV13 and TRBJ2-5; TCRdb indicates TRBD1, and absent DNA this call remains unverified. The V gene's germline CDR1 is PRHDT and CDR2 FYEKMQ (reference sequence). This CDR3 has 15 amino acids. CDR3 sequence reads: CASSRTGTGRQTQYF.

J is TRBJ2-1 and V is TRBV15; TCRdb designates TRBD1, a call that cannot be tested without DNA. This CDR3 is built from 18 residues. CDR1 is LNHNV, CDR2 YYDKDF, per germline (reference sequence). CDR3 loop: CATSRDRAGAVSYNEQFF.

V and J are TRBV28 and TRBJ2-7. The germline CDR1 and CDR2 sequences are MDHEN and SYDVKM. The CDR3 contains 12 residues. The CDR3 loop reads CASSLFPYEQYF.

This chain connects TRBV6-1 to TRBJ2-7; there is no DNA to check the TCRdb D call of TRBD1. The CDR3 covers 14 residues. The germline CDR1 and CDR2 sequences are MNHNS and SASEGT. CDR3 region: CASSEGQVWDEQYF.

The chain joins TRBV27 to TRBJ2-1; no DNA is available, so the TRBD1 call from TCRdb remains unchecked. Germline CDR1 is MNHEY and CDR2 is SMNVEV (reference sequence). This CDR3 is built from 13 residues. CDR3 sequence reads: CAIGQSAYNEQFF.

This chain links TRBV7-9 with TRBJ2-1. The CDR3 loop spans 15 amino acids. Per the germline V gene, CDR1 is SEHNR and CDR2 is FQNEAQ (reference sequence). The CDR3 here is CASSESGSIYNEQFF.

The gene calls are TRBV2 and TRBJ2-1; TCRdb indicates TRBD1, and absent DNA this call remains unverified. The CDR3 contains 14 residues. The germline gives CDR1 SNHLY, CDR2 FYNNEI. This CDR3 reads CASSEAWGLNEQFF. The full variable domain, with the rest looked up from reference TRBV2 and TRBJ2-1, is EPEVTQTPSHQVTQMGQEVILRCVPISNHLYFYWYRQILGQKVEFLVSFYNNEISEKSEIFDDQFSVERPDGSNFTLKIRSTKLEDSAMYFCASSEAWGLNEQFFGPGTRLTVL.

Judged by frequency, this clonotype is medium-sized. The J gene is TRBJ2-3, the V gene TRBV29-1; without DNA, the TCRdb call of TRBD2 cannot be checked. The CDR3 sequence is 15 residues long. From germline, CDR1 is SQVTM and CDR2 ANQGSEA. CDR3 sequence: CSVESVAGVGDTQYF.